This section outlines one T cell receptor (beta chain) sequence together with its context. This receptor's antigen is unknown. Qualities for individual bases were not recorded, and no much larger clone is one base off. The sample comes from a study of cytomegalovirus exposure and HLA in healthy donors (dated by TCRdb to the late 2010s). As for the study more broadly: According to an earlier analysis of around 600 of the donors, about 179 million T cells yielded approximately 120 million unique TCR beta sequences and 276 Gb of sequence data. An early release that covered about 600 HLA-typed donors contained approximately 300 gigabases of sequencing data and tens of millions of unique TCR sequences. Of the 300 to 450 genotyped donors, roughly 85% fell in the genetic ancestry cluster associated with self-reported Caucasian donors. The study was designed to test whether signatures of past pathogen exposure could be identified by cataloging public T cell receptors. Using immunosequencing, the study profiled T cell repertoires from around 680 subjects and related those repertoires to cytomegalovirus serostatus. In addition to the first cohort of around 670 subjects, a separate validation cohort of 130 or so different subjects was used. The study combined high-throughput TCR immunosequencing, statistical association of individual TCRs with disease status, and machine learning to predict cytomegalovirus infection status. A later analysis re-examined previously published TCR beta repertoires from over 500 donors and added high-resolution HLA genotyping to investigate patterns of TCR occurrence. In the later analysis, no new phenotypic data were used to find candidate immune exposures; instead, reliance was placed on TCR beta sequences and their occurrence across donors. An earlier analysis of several hundred of the donors used high-throughput TCR beta sequencing to judge whether each TCR beta V gene segment behaved as functional or pseudogenic. Donor age, sex, ethnicity and CMV serostatus were compiled alongside the repertoire data. A later genetic analysis used genome-wide SNP genotypes for 398 of the 666 donors, treating that subset as a discovery cohort. Every discovery cohort repertoire had been produced on one sequencing platform. HLA typing covered class I and class II loci at four-digit resolution. The number of typed donors differed by locus: about 620-640 for A, B, C, DRB1 and DQB1; about 520 for DQA1; approximately 600 for DPA1; and around 490 for DPB1. Because of strong linkage in the cohort, 4 to 6 DR-DQ haplotypes were treated as single units for association and clustering. Across approximately 400 genotyped donors of the cohort, an average of about 240,000 unique TCR beta nucleotide sequences per donor were sequenced, and approximately 17% of those sequences were non-productive. Results the study describes overall, beyond this receptor: Around 16 rarely observed V segments, including chromosome 9 orphons, were excluded from the earlier analysis of just under 600 of the donors because counts were too low. Most TCR sequences were observed very rarely across donors, whereas some public TCRs were present in many individuals. The classifier was reported to diagnose cytomegalovirus status with high specificity and sensitivity in both the original and validation cohorts. A later analysis found that TCR association rates varied across HLA loci, with DRB1 alleles showing the most associated TCRs and HLA-C alleles the fewest. A later analysis associated roughly 17,000 TCR beta sequences with specific HLA alleles at a false discovery rate of 0.05. It was suggested by the authors that the approach could potentially be generalized to other disease states and immunological phenotypes. In an earlier analysis of some 540 of the donors, most TCR beta V segments appeared in productive rearrangements about 90% or about 30% of the time, broadly matching IMGT annotations. A few of the identified cytomegalovirus-associated TCR beta chains were confirmed in vitro to be specific for cytomegalovirus antigens. Sequencing depth was assumed to be roughly uniform across donors in the presence/absence analyses, though that assumption may not hold. The sequencing pipeline was judged likely to have produced a cluster of highly shared sequence variants as a technical artifact. In a later analysis, several top co-occurrence clusters were reported to appear linked to parvovirus B19, influenza, CMV and Epstein-Barr virus. Immune exposure information for the cohort was limited to CMV serostatus. When HLA alleles, especially DR and DQ, strongly co-occurred, TCR associations were difficult to assign to individual alleles. Compared with equally common non-associated chains, HLA-associated TCR beta chains in a later analysis were more clonally expanded and had lower generation probabilities. The study gave a list of 150 to 200 TCR beta chains associated with cytomegalovirus. Because some donors lacked HLA typing at each locus, the association tests relied only on the typed subset. Because the 87-base-pair reads could not distinguish some IMGT-functional V segments, including TRBV6-2 and TRBV6-3, those segments were excluded. A further reported finding was that TCR beta sequences accurately predicted the HLA-A and HLA-B alleles for most subjects in the first cohort. Most CMV-associated TCR beta chains appeared to be HLA-restricted in a later analysis, and the HLA associations seemed to be driven largely by CMV exposure. Only TCR beta chains were sequenced in this cohort, and the absence of alpha or paired-chain data limited detectable features. Linkage disequilibrium might explain the correlated functional status among segregating V segments, but an unknown experimental factor could not be ruled out. Compared with the 666-donor mean, donors in an Asian-associated ancestry cluster had fewer N-insertions in productive TCRs, according to a later genetic analysis. An association between a missense DCLRE1C variant and V-gene and J-gene trimming of TCR beta chains was found in a later genetic analysis and replicated in an independent cohort.

The germline V gene encodes CDR1 LGHNA and CDR2 YSLEER. V is pared back by 3 bases and J by 0 bases, with 12 bases lying between the germline termini. Spanning cysteine to phenylalanine, the CDR3 consists of 17 amino acids. The kept DNA is CDR3 alone, 51 bases in frame from the first base. The cohort consisted of approximately 690 healthy bone marrow donors. Cohort members were all nominally healthy when sampled, although unrecorded immune exposures were likely present. The donor tested CMV seropositive, placing the donor among the roughly 300 seropositive members of the cohort. Every donor gave a peripheral blood sample, and the peripheral blood mononuclear cells from that sample were used for TCR beta sequencing. The Qiagen DNeasy Blood Extraction Kit was used to extract genomic DNA from the blood cell samples. The library was made by the immunoSEQ multiplex PCR assay. For the multiplex PCR, a mixture combining 60 forward primers for TCR Vbeta segments and 13 reverse primers for TCR Jbeta segments was used. The CDR3 region of rearranged TCR beta genes was amplified from genomic DNA by a multiplex PCR assay. The Illumina HiSeq System was used to sequence the amplified TCR beta libraries as 87-base-pair reads. Per the authors' processing: In a later analysis, some 80 million unique TCR beta chains were counted across the roughly 700 repertoires, and about 9.9 million of these chains were shared by at least two donors. Raw reads were error-corrected and collapsed into unique sequences by a nearest-neighbor algorithm in which closely related sequences were merged to remove PCR and sequencing errors. CDR3 sequences were aligned to IMGT reference sequences to assign V, D and J gene segments. For a sequence to be retained, a match of at least six nucleotides was required to both a V gene segment and a J gene segment. Rearrangements were classified as productive when the CDR3 lacked stop codons and remained in frame with V and J, and all other rearrangements were classified as non-productive. CDR3 was defined according to IMGT convention as the region running from the second conserved V-encoded cysteine to the conserved J-encoded phenylalanine. In an earlier analysis of more than 550 of the donors, sequences lacking an unambiguous match to a single V gene segment were excluded. An earlier analysis of 587 of the donors called V segments functional above 56.7% productive rearrangements and segregating when the between-donor standard deviation exceeded 5%. To diagnose cytomegalovirus status from the catalog of TCR beta chain sequences, a statistical classification framework was built. A later analysis assigned V and J genes by comparing TCR nucleotide sequences with IMGT/GENE-DB human TR gene sequences. In a later analysis, CDR3 sequences and most-parsimonious VDJ recombination scenarios were assigned using the TCRdist pipeline. In a later analysis, each TCR beta chain was defined by its CDR3 amino acid sequence together with its V-gene family, and reads lacking a unique V-gene family were excluded. As a way to deal with suspected cross-contamination and a sequencing artifact, a later analysis dropped more than 500 nucleotide sequences that were highly shared and had low generation probability. For each public chain, a later analysis derived a clonal expansion index from normalized ranks of inferred template counts within each repertoire. Generation probabilities in a later analysis came from a VDJ recombination model fitted to out-of-frame rearrangements, and those results were checked against IGoR. Hypergeometric tests were used in a later analysis to score TCR-TCR, TCR-HLA and TCR-CMV co-occurrence, with a repertoire-size bias correction applied to the TCR pairs. A later analysis estimated false discovery rates by permuting HLA or CMV assignments 20 times. In a later analysis, co-occurring TCRs were grouped with DBSCAN, and TCRdist sequence similarity was added when clustering was performed within HLA-allele-positive subsets. Repertoires with fewer than 30,000 or more than 120,000 public chains were left out of co-occurrence clustering, as were about 5 repertoires with anomalous nucleotide sharing. TCRdb took over this immuneACCESS table, retaining in-frame rearrangements with V and J assigned. Such tables are incomplete; in checked studies, under half of the missing clones stem from an unresolved V gene, and the remainder is unexplained. Clonal size and the V and J genes are those of that table, whereas D and trimming came from the DNA. The sample data list around 200,000 clones, and around 80% of these were observed just once. Approximately 2.2% of the sample rests with the top ten.

The sequenced sample consisted of PBMCs. The V and J genes are TRBV4-3 and TRBJ2-6; the D gene is unclear. The receptor was isolated from a woman in her 30s in good health and CMV-seropositive. Read as DNA, the sequence is TGCGCCAGCAGCCATGCCCGTTTCGGCTCTGGGGCCAACGTCCTGACTTTC. It codes for CASSHARFGSGANVLTF.